This passage covers 4 T cell receptor beta chains from one sample sequenced in a study of T-cell memory formation after mild COVID-19 (dated by TCRdb to the early 2020s). Library prep was done by 5' RACE. The run used an Illumina NovaSeq 6000. TCRdb handled the public reads itself, with Q25 trimming in fastp and clone calling in MiXCR, and kept productive beta chains. Rows matching on CDR3 protein sequence are summarized as one entry with the most common DNA and genes. The table for this sample lists approximately 150,000 distinct CDR3 sequences; 19% of them were counted only once. The ten biggest clones cover around 2.4% of the sample. Sequencing used PBMCs or a T cell subset sorted from them (not recorded which). The receptors come from an adult woman who had mild COVID-19 (a few samples of this study predate the infection). The sample titles of this study are shuffled in the database, so cell type and time point are left out; the donor was told from shared clones.

This chain links TRBV6-2 or TRBV6-3 with TRBJ2-1, with D uncertain. Trimming removed 4 bases from V and 4 bases from J, with 17 bases in between. The CDR3 spans 16 residues. Looked up from germline, CDR1 is MNHEY and CDR2 is SVGEGT. As DNA, the CDR3 is TGTGCCAGCAGTTCCTCGTTGGGCGGAAGGTACAATGAGCAGTTCTTC. This encodes CASSSSLGGRYNEQFF.

The chain couples TRBV11-2 to TRBJ1-1, with 8 bases fitting TRBD1. Germline loops: CDR1 SGHAT, CDR2 FQNNGV. Unmatched junction bases numbered 7, after V lost 1 base and J lost 0 bases. The CDR3 contains 17 residues. The CDR3 region has the DNA TGTGCCAGCAGCTTAGTCGGACAGGGTTCCATGAACACTGAAGCTTTCTTT. Amino acids: CASSLVGQGSMNTEAFF.

This clonotype occurred many times. V usage is TRBV30 and J usage is TRBJ2-3, with D perhaps TRBD2 (6 bases). Trimming pared 0 bases from V and 6 bases from J, leaving 10 bases between. Germline values: CDR1 GTSNPN, CDR2 SVGIG (reference sequence). The CDR3 totals 13 residues. The CDR3 nucleotides are TGTGCCTGGAGTGTACGGGAGAGGGATACGCAGTATTTT. Protein: CAWSVRERDTQYF.

This clonotype has only a few counts. The chain joins TRBV7-9 to TRBJ2-5; 8 nucleotides agree with TRBD2. V lost 5 bases and J lost 2; bases outside the gene matches: 16. This CDR3 has 18 residues. Germline assignment: CDR1 SEHNR and CDR2 FQNEAQ (reference sequence). CDR3 amino acids: CASSPAGGRPPAQETQYF. The CDR3 bases are TGTGCCAGCAGCCCGGCGGGCGGGAGGCCACCCGCTCAAGAGACCCAGTACTTC.